What follows are 28 T cell receptor beta chains derived from one specimen sequenced in a study of HIV-infected patients and healthy controls. Reverse transcription used around 540 ng RNA and constant-region primers for alpha and beta. Alpha and beta chain libraries were made separately by chain-specific third strand synthesis with multiplexing indices. TCRdb reprocessed the 5' RACE reads with MiXCR, giving one entry per CDR3 protein. The sample has roughly 4,200 distinct CDR3 sequences; about 14% are singletons. Whole blood was used without fractionation, so all unsorted peripheral T cells were included. Sequenced here: blood, sampled before antiretroviral therapy. These receptors were obtained from an adult with HIV infection.

This clonotype has ten or more counts. The chain is built from TRBV7-2 and TRBJ2-7, with a tentative D call TRBD2 (6 bases). The CDR3 contains 14 residues. V was trimmed by 4 bases and J by 5 bases, leaving 15 bases between them. Per the germline V gene, CDR1 is SGHTA and CDR2 is FQGNSA. The CDR3 DNA is TGTGCCAGCAGCTCGCCCCGCTTAGCGGACGAGCAGTACTTC. Translation: CASSSPRLADEQYF.

This clonotype was seen a few times. A much bigger clone sits one base away, suggesting this may be a read error. J is TRBJ1-1 and V is TRBV4-3; 9 bases fit TRBD1. The CDR3 length is 14 residues. Germline CDR1 LGHNA, CDR2 YSLEER. CDR3 nucleotide sequence: TGCGCCAGCAGCCCCGAGACAGGGGGAACTGAATCTTTCTTT. Amino acid sequence: CASSPETGGTESFF.

As regards this clonotype: A read error may be the cause here, since a much bigger clone is one base away. The rearrangement links TRBV25-1 to TRBJ1-2, with 7 bases lining up with TRBD1. Germline V gene data show CDR1 as MGHDK and CDR2 as SYGVNS. This CDR3 has 13 amino acids. CDR3 protein: CASSENRGYVYTF. CDR3 coding DNA: TGTGCCAGCAGTGAGAACAGGGGATATGTCTACACCTTC.

By share, this clonotype ranks as medium-sized. The J gene is TRBJ2-3, the V gene TRBV14; the D is unclear. Germline CDR1 reads SGHDN; CDR2 reads FVKESK. Trimming cost V 1 base and J 2 bases, with 4 bases left between them. The CDR3 is 13 amino acids. In nucleotides, the CDR3 is TGTGCCAGCAGCCAAGGGACCACAGATACGCAGTATTTT. Encoded protein: CASSQGTTDTQYF.

This clonotype is categorized as medium-sized. The CDR3 here is CASSLAGGGTEAFF. CDR3 nucleotide sequence: TGTGCCAGCAGTTTAGCAGGGGGTGGGACTGAAGCTTTCTTT. The rearrangement links TRBV12-3 or TRBV12-4 to TRBJ1-1; tentatively, D is TRBD1 (6 bases). This CDR3 has 14 amino acids. V was shortened by 0 bases and J by 5 bases, with 10 bases between the two germline ends.

This clonotype was picked up many times. The chain has TRBV4-3 and TRBJ2-3, with 8 bases fitting TRBD2. With 4 bases clipped from V and 3 bases from J, the junction kept 9 bases outside the gene matches. The CDR3 extends over 16 amino acids. Germline loops: CDR1 LGHNA, CDR2 YSLEER. CDR3 DNA: TGCGCCAGCAGCCGGGAACGGGAGGGGACGACAGATACGCAGTATTTT. This sequence encodes CASSREREGTTDTQYF.

This clonotype is classed as medium-sized (0.01 to 0.1%). J is TRBJ1-3 and V is TRBV29-1; no clear D. Per the germline V gene, CDR1 is SQVTM and CDR2 is ANQGSEA. The CDR3 length is 15 residues. The V end lost 3 bases, the J end lost 0 bases, and 12 bases lay between the germline ends. The CDR3 DNA sequence: TGCAGCGTTGAGGCAAAGCGGGGCTCTGGAAACACCATATATTTT. Amino acids: CSVEAKRGSGNTIYF. The entire variable domain, with the rest obtained from reference TRBV29-1 and TRBJ1-3, is as follows: SAVISQKPSRDICQRGTSLTIQCQVDSQVTMMFWYRQQPGQSLTLIATANQGSEATYESGFVIDKFPISRPNLTFSTLTVSNMSPEDSSIYLCSVEAKRGSGNTIYFGEGSWLTVV.

This clonotype is medium-sized in the sample. V is TRBV19 and J is TRBJ2-2, with D perhaps matching TRBD1 (6 bases). The germline CDR1 and CDR2 sequences are LNHDA and SQIVND (reference sequence). This CDR3 has 14 residues. Trimming shortened V by 4 bases and J by 4 bases, and 10 bases separated the two germline ends. The chain's CDR3 is CASSTDRSTGELFF. CDR3 DNA sequence: TGTGCCAGTAGTACGGACAGATCCACCGGGGAGCTGTTTTTT.

This clonotype was counted at least ten times. The chain employs TRBV29-1 and TRBJ1-1; 9 nucleotides agree with TRBD1. The germline CDR1 and CDR2 sequences are SQVTM and ANQGSEA. The CDR3 length is 13 residues. Trimming at V came to 6 bases and at J to 5 bases, leaving 7 bases not matched to a gene. The CDR3 protein is CSVQGAPSTEAFF. CDR3 sequence (DNA): TGCAGCGTACAGGGGGCCCCATCGACTGAAGCTTTCTTT.

This clonotype was picked up one time. The junction and the germline gene differ at one end; a read error may be behind it. The chain has TRBV7-9 and TRBJ2-3; D may be TRBD1 (5 bases). CDR1 and CDR2 (germline): SEHNR, FQNEAQ (reference sequence). The CDR3 has 18 amino acids. The CDR3 coding sequence is TGTGACAGCAGCTCTTATAGCACACCCCAGGGATGGGGAGATACGCAGTATTTT. As protein: CDSSSYSTPQGWGDTQYF.

By share, this clonotype counts as medium-sized. V is TRBV4-3 and J is TRBJ1-1; 8 bases map to TRBD1. J gave up 3 bases and V 0 bases, and 6 bases lay outside the gene matches. This CDR3 has 16 amino acids. Germline lookup yields CDR1 LGHNA and CDR2 YSLEER. The CDR3 nucleotides are TGCGCCAGCAGCCAAGAAGCCCCGACAGGGGACACTGAAGCTTTCTTT. Its translation: CASSQEAPTGDTEAFF.

This clonotype rates as medium-sized. This chain uses TRBV30 with TRBJ1-5, with no clear D. The CDR3 runs to 12 residues. Trimming removed 2 bases from V and 7 bases from J, with 9 bases in between. Germline V gene lookup returns CDR1 GTSNPN and CDR2 SVGIG (reference sequence). This CDR3 reads CAWSYLGQPQHF. The CDR3 bases are TGTGCCTGGAGTTATTTGGGGCAGCCCCAGCATTTT.

The J gene is TRBJ1-2, the V gene TRBV19; no reliable D call. Trimming shortened V by 7 bases and J by 6 bases, and 15 bases separated the two germline ends. The V gene's germline CDR1 is LNHDA and CDR2 SQIVND (reference sequence). The length of the CDR3 is 13 residues. DNA for the CDR3: TGTGCCAGTACCACGACGGGGAGTCATGGCTACACCTTC. It is translated as CASTTTGSHGYTF.

As for this clonotype: A clone one base away is much larger, so this may be a read error. The chain couples TRBV19 to TRBJ2-7; maybe TRBD1 (5 bases). Germline CDR1 and CDR2: LNHDA and SQIVND (reference sequence). The CDR3 totals 14 residues. The germline V and J ends were trimmed by 5 bases and 1 base, with 12 bases remaining between them. The DNA of the CDR3 is TGTGCCAGTAGTGCTAGTGACAGATCCTACGAGCAGTACTTC. Its translation is CASSASDRSYEQYF.

By share, this clonotype counts as medium-sized (0.01 to 0.1%). This chain uses TRBV6-5 with TRBJ2-7, with 9 positions matching TRBD1. CDR3 length: 15 amino acids. V lost 4 bases, J lost 4 bases, and 8 bases stayed unmatched. The germline gives CDR1 MNHEY, CDR2 SVGAGI. CDR3: CASSSRTGAAYEQYF. The DNA for the CDR3 is TGTGCCAGCAGTTCCCGGACAGGGGCAGCATACGAGCAGTACTTC.

The genes are TRBV7-2 and TRBJ2-5; D is possibly TRBD1 (6 bases). Trimming removed 5 bases at V and 5 bases at J, with 12 bases between. This CDR3 comprises 13 residues. The germline CDR1 and CDR2 sequences are SGHTA and FQGNSA. The CDR3 coding sequence is TGTGCCAGCAGCGTGACAGGTGGCGAGACCCAGTACTTC. Amino acid sequence: CASSVTGGETQYF.

This clonotype is labeled medium-sized. The chain links TRBV11-2 to TRBJ1-1; no definite D call. Trimming removed 5 bases from V and 5 bases from J, with 12 bases in between. Germline CDR1 and CDR2: SGHAT and FQNNGV. The CDR3 length is 13 residues. For the CDR3, the DNA is TGTGCCAGCAGCCCCTGGACGGAAACTGAAGCTTTCTTT. Its translation is CASSPWTETEAFF.

In this sample, this clonotype is medium-sized. The chain couples TRBV24-1 to TRBJ1-2; 9 bases are shared with TRBD1. The CDR3 contains 14 residues. The trim removed 4 bases at V and 8 bases at J, leaving 7 bases unmatched. Per germline, CDR1 KGHDR and CDR2 SFDVKD. This chain's CDR3 is CATSEPDRGGGYTF. The CDR3 region has the DNA TGTGCCACCAGTGAGCCCGACAGGGGGGGAGGCTACACCTTC.

This clonotype qualifies as medium-sized. J is TRBJ2-1 and V is TRBV5-5, with no clear D. This CDR3 contains 15 residues. Germline CDR1 and CDR2: SGHKS and YYEKEE (reference sequence). V shed 5 bases and J shed 0 bases, with 12 bases lying between them. CDR3 region: CASRTGSSSYNEQFF. CDR3 nucleotides: TGTGCCAGCAGGACCGGGTCCAGCTCCTACAATGAGCAGTTCTTC. The complete variable domain, with remaining parts taken from reference TRBV5-5 and TRBJ2-1, reads DAGVTQSPTHLIKTRGQQVTLRCSPISGHKSVSWYQQVLGQGPQFIFQYYEKEERGRGNFPDRFSARQFPNYSSELNVNALLLGDSALYLCASRTGSSSYNEQFFGPGTRLTVL.

Sample share makes this clonotype medium-sized (0.01 to 0.1%). V is TRBV12-3 or TRBV12-4 and J is TRBJ1-2; D is perhaps TRBD1 (5 bases). The CDR3 loop spans 14 amino acids. The germline V and J ends were trimmed by 8 bases and 4 bases, with 17 bases remaining between them. CDR3: CASGQPRTTYGYTF. DNA for the CDR3: TGTGCCAGCGGACAACCGAGAACTACCTATGGCTACACCTTC.

A remark on this clonotype: At one end, the junction sequence differs from germline, possibly due to a read error. The chain carries TRBV7-9 and TRBJ1-1; 7 nucleotides match TRBD1. CDR3 length: 14 amino acids. Looked up from germline, CDR1 is SEHNR and CDR2 is FQNEAQ (reference sequence). Here the CDR3 DNA reads TGTGCCAGCAGCTTAGATAGGGGGCCAACTGAAGATTTCTTT. This sequence encodes CASSLDRGPTEDFF.

The V gene is TRBV7-9, the J gene TRBJ2-7; no reliable D call. The CDR3 runs 13 residues. Looked up from germline, CDR1 is SEHNR and CDR2 is FQNEAQ (reference sequence). The V end was cut by 5 bases, the J end by 5 bases, with 13 bases between. CDR3 DNA: TGTGCCAGCAGCCCGCTGGTCTGGGACGAGCAGTACTTC. Protein product: CASSPLVWDEQYF.

By sample share, this clonotype is medium-sized. V usage is TRBV2 and J usage is TRBJ2-7; possible D gene TRBD1, 6 bases. V was shortened by 8 bases and J by 0 bases, with 17 bases between the two germline ends. The germline V gene encodes CDR1 SNHLY and CDR2 FYNNEI. This CDR3 contains 15 residues. As DNA, the CDR3 is TGTGCCAGCGCCAATCCGGACAGCAGCTCCTACGAGCAGTACTTC. This translates into CASANPDSSSYEQYF. Based on the CDR3 plus reference TRBV2 and TRBJ2-7, the full variable domain is EPEVTQTPSHQVTQMGQEVILRCVPISNHLYFYWYRQILGQKVEFLVSFYNNEISEKSEIFDDQFSVERPDGSNFTLKIRSTKLEDSAMYFCASANPDSSSYEQYFGPGTRLTVT.

This clonotype is medium-sized in the sample. The chain uses TRBV5-1 and TRBJ1-1; 7 bases agree with TRBD1. The germline gives CDR1 SGHRS, CDR2 YFSETQ. After removal of 6 bases from V and 2 bases from J, the junction contained 13 bases not matched to a gene. This CDR3 is 16 amino acids long. CDR3 DNA sequence: TGCGCCAGCAAGCAGGGGGGGCGCGAAGGAAACACTGAAGCTTTCTTT. Its translation: CASKQGGREGNTEAFF.

This clonotype is labeled as medium-sized. This sequence joins TRBV5-1 and TRBJ1-1; 9 bases line up with TRBD1. J lost 3 bases, V lost 4 bases, and 10 bases had no gene match. This CDR3 spans 16 amino acids. Germline V gives CDR1 SGHRS, CDR2 YFSETQ. CDR3 nucleotide sequence: TGCGCCAGCAGCCCGGCAGGGACAGGGTGGGACACTGAAGCTTTCTTT. As protein: CASSPAGTGWDTEAFF.

At least ten counts were recorded for this clonotype. The chain joins TRBV7-2 to TRBJ2-1; 16 nucleotides match TRBD2. Germline V lookup: CDR1 SGHTA, CDR2 FQGNSA. Losses at the gene ends were 4 bases for V and 4 bases for J; bases not matched to a gene: 4. The CDR3 length is 17 residues. The CDR3 reads CASSWGLAGGPYNEQFF. In nucleotides, the CDR3 is TGTGCCAGCAGCTGGGGACTAGCGGGAGGGCCTTACAATGAGCAGTTCTTC.

As concerns this clonotype: The missing conserved phenylalanine or tryptophan at the end of this CDR3 makes a read error likely. V usage is TRBV2 and J usage is TRBJ2-1, with 9 bases matching TRBD2. Per the germline V gene, CDR1 is SNHLY and CDR2 is FYNNEI. This CDR3 region has 16 residues. The J segment lost 7 bases and the V segment lost 6 bases, leaving 13 bases of the junction unmatched. CDR3 sequence (DNA): TGTGCCAGCAGACGACTAGCGGAGGGGTATATTAATGAGCAGTTCTTA. This translates into CASRRLAEGYINEQFL.

This clonotype has a handful of counts. This chain joins TRBV4-3 and TRBJ1-2, with D perhaps TRBD1 (5 bases). Germline CDR1 and CDR2: LGHNA and YSLEER. Between the trimmed V and J ends, which lost 8 bases and 4 bases, there was a span of 14 bases. This CDR3 contains 13 residues. CDR3 sequence (DNA): TGCGCCAGCCAAGAACTAGACAGCTATGGCTACACCTTC. Protein product: CASQELDSYGYTF.